The 16 T cell receptor beta chains in this list originate from one sample, sequenced in a study of blood T cell repertoires in COVID-19. Sequenced by immunoSEQ multiplex PCR; TCRdb stores in-frame clones only, minus some. The data show about 41,000 clones, around 90% seen once. The material sequenced was peripheral blood. These TCRs come from a man in his 60s with acute or convalescent COVID-19.

Turning to this clone: Sequence at one end of the junction differs from germline and may be a read error. The J gene is TRBJ1-6, the V gene TRBV3-1 (or the pseudogene TRBV3-2); D remains ambiguous. CDR1 and CDR2 (germline): LGHDT, YNNKEL (reference sequence). The CDR3 is 14 amino acids. The CDR3 is CASSQGRAAPPQRF. CDR3 coding DNA: TGTGCCAGCAGCCAAGGGCGGGCTGCTCCCCCCCAACGTTTT.

The V gene is TRBV5-1, the J gene TRBJ2-7; D not resolved. Germline CDR1 and CDR2: SGHRS and YFSETQ. CDR3 length equals 14 residues. V was clipped by 0 bases and J by 1 base, with 8 bases between them. CDR3: CASSLDVRSYEQYF. The DNA for the CDR3 is TGCGCCAGCAGCTTGGATGTCCGGTCCTACGAGCAGTACTTC.

CDR3 nucleotides: TGTGCCAGCAGTAAAGAGTTCGGGACAGGGCTGAACACTGAAGCTTTCTTT. This sequence encodes CASSKEFGTGLNTEAFF. The chain uses TRBV28 and TRBJ1-1; the match to TRBD1 covers 9 bases. Germline CDR1 and CDR2: MDHEN and SYDVKM. The CDR3 has 17 amino acids. J was trimmed by 0 bases and V by 5 bases; bases with no gene match: 10.

This rearrangement joins TRBV16 to TRBJ2-7; 8 bases fit TRBD2. V gave up 0 bases and J gave up 2 bases; unmatched junction bases: 6. This CDR3 is built from 16 residues. Germline V gene sequence: CDR1 KGHSY, CDR2 FQNENV. CDR3 nucleotide sequence: TGTGCCAGCAGCCAATCCGGGGGGGTTATAACCTACGAGCAGTACTTC. It is translated as CASSQSGGVITYEQYF.

The V and J genes are TRBV7-2 and TRBJ2-7; D gene ambiguous. V was cut by 1 base and J by 3 bases, with 7 bases left in between. The CDR3 spans 13 residues. Germline assignment: CDR1 SGHTA and CDR2 FQGNSA. The CDR3 DNA reads as TGTGCCAGCAGCTTAGACTCTTACTACGAGCAGTACTTC. This translates into CASSLDSYYEQYF.

J is TRBJ1-2 and V is TRBV7-9, with D possibly matching TRBD1 (6 bases). This CDR3 comprises 15 residues. Trimming cost V 5 bases and J 5 bases, with 18 bases left between them. Per the germline V gene, CDR1 is SEHNR and CDR2 is FQNEAQ (reference sequence). The CDR3 sequence is CASSPSSGGGYGYTF. Here the CDR3 DNA reads TGTGCCAGCAGCCCATCCAGTGGGGGCGGGTATGGCTACACCTTC.

The chain links TRBV4-3 to TRBJ1-1; no clear D. Germline-derived CDR1 and CDR2 are LGHNA and YSLEER. The CDR3 spans 14 residues. V was pared by 3 bases and J by 3 bases, with 11 bases between. CDR3: CASSQDAGYTEAFF. Written as DNA, the CDR3 is TGCGCCAGCAGCCAGGATGCGGGTTACACTGAAGCTTTCTTT.

V usage is TRBV12-3 or TRBV12-4 and J usage is TRBJ1-2, with D unresolved. V was cut by 6 bases and J by 5 bases, with 7 bases left in between. The CDR3 covers 11 residues. CDR3 sequence (DNA): TGTGCCAGCAGCATTTCATATGGCTACACCTTC. As protein: CASSISYGYTF.

CDR3 region: CASSLEAPNEQFF. The DNA of the CDR3 is TGTGCCAGCAGCTTAGAAGCCCCGAATGAGCAGTTCTTC. The chain uses TRBV7-2 and TRBJ2-1; no definite D call. Trimming shortened V by 1 base and J by 7 bases, and 8 bases separated the two germline ends. CDR3 size: 13 residues. Per the germline V gene, CDR1 is SGHTA and CDR2 is FQGNSA.

The chain joins TRBV27 to TRBJ2-1; D not resolved. The CDR3 has 11 amino acids. The V gene lost 7 bases and the J gene lost 9 bases, with 10 bases spanning the gap. From germline, CDR1 is MNHEY and CDR2 SMNVEV (reference sequence). The CDR3 DNA reads TGTGCCAGCATGGTATCGGGTGAGCAGTTCTTC. This gives the protein CASMVSGEQFF.

The V gene is TRBV6-5, the J gene TRBJ1-2; D gene ambiguous. The CDR3 has 13 amino acids. Looked up from germline, CDR1 is MNHEY and CDR2 is SVGAGI. V was shortened by 11 bases and J by 3 bases, with 16 bases between the two germline ends. CDR3 sequence: CACLGPMDYGYTF. The CDR3 DNA follows: TGTGCCTGCCTGGGCCCAATGGACTATGGCTACACCTTC.

This clone came up once. The chain couples TRBV9 to TRBJ1-2; D remains unclear. The germline CDR1 and CDR2 sequences are SGDLS and YYNGEE. This CDR3 contains 15 residues. With 4 bases removed from V and 2 bases from J, the gap between germline ends came to 15 bases. CDR3 amino acids: CASSSLITANYGYTF. CDR3 coding DNA: TGTGCCAGCAGCTCGCTCATAACAGCCAACTATGGCTACACCTTC.

The V call is TRBV15, the J call TRBJ1-3; D call uncertain. The germline V gene encodes CDR1 LNHNV and CDR2 YYDKDF (reference sequence). Between the trimmed V and J ends, which lost 3 bases and 0 bases, there was a span of 9 bases. The CDR3 spans 15 residues. As DNA, the CDR3 is TGTGCCACCAGCAGTCAGGTCAACTCTGGAAACACCATATATTTT. Residues: CATSSQVNSGNTIYF.

The rearrangement links TRBV7-8 to TRBJ1-4; 7 nucleotides align to TRBD1. CDR3 length: 15 amino acids. The V and J ends lost 5 bases and 3 bases, in that order; junction bases with no gene match: 6. Germline V CDR1 and CDR2: SGHVS, FQNEAQ. CDR3: CASSEQQGSNEKLFF. The DNA for the CDR3 is TGTGCCAGCAGCGAACAACAGGGGTCTAATGAAAAACTGTTTTTT.

The chain is built from TRBV5-6 and TRBJ1-4, with TRBD1 matching over 10 bases. Germline lookup yields CDR1 SGHDT and CDR2 YYEEEE. V lost 2 bases to trimming and J lost 2 bases; unmatched junction nucleotides: 9. CDR3 length: 18 residues. The CDR3 DNA sequence: TGTGCCAGCAGCTTTTCACGGGGACAGGGGTTCACTAATGAAAAACTGTTTTTT. This gives the protein CASSFSRGQGFTNEKLFF.

This chain connects TRBV6-2 or TRBV6-3 to TRBJ2-1, with 10 nucleotides matching TRBD2. The CDR3 runs 16 residues. The germline gives CDR1 MNHEY, CDR2 SVGEGT. Germline trimming cut 6 bases from V and 9 bases from J; bases unmatched to any gene: 14. CDR3 region: CASSPRGAGGPGEQFF. The CDR3 DNA is TGTGCCAGCAGCCCCAGGGGAGCGGGGGGGCCAGGTGAGCAGTTCTTC.